This TCR beta chain appears in the sequencing data of a study of cytomegalovirus exposure and HLA in healthy donors. Study conclusions and caveats: Across donors, most TCRs were seen rarely, yet some public ones were widespread. Later, an analysis found that TCR clusters from the first cohort tended to co-occur in the roughly 110 validation repertoires. Researchers catalogued 164 TCR beta chains as cytomegalovirus-associated.

This CDR3 has 13 amino acids. Per the germline V gene, CDR1 is MNHEY and CDR2 is SMNVEV (reference sequence). Trimming pared 5 bases from V and 5 bases from J, leaving 12 bases between. Sequenced by immunoSEQ multiplex PCR; TCRdb stores in-frame clones only, minus some. The sample lists about 130,000 clones, about 91% occurring once. Comment on this clone: Its target is unknown.

This chain joins TRBV27 and TRBJ1-1; D is unclear. The sequence was obtained from a woman under 30 in good health and CMV-seropositive. The source material was PBMCs. CDR3 region: CASSPGLRTEAFF. The CDR3 nucleotides read TGTGCCAGCAGTCCGGGTTTGCGGACTGAAGCTTTCTTT.